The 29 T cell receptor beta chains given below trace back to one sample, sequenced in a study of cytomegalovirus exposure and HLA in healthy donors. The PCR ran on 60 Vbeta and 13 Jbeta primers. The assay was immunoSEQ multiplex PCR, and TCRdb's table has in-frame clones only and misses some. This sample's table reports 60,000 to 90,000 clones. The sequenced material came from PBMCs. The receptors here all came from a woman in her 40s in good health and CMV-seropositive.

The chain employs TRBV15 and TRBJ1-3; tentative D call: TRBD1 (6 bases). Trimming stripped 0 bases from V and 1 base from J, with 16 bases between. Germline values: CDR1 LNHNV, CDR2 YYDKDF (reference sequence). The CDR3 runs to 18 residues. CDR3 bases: TGTGCCACCAGCAGAGATCTGTCAACAGGGCGTTCTGGAAACACCATATATTTT. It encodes CATSRDLSTGRSGNTIYF.

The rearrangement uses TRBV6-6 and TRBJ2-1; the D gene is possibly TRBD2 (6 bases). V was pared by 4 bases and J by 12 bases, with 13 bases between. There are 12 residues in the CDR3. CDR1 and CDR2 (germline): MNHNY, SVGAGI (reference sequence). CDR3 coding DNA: TGTGCCAGCAGTTGGACTAATGAGGGGCAGTTCTTC. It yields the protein CASSWTNEGQFF.

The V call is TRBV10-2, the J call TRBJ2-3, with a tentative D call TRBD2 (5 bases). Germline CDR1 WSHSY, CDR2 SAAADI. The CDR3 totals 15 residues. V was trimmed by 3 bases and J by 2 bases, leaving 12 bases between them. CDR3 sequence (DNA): TGCGCCAGCAGTGATGGCGGGCGTTTCACAGATACGCAGTATTTT. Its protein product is CASSDGGRFTDTQYF.

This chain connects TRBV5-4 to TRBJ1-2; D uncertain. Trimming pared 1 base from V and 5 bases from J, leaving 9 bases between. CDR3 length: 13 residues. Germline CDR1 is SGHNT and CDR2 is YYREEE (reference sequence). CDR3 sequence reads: CASSLSQPYGYTF. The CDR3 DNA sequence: TGTGCCAGCAGCTTGTCACAGCCTTATGGCTACACCTTC.

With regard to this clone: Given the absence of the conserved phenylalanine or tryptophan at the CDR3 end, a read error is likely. In DNA, the CDR3 is TGTGCCAGCAGCTTATCAGGGGGGCCCCAGCATCTT. Translated, it gives CASSLSGGPQHL. The rearrangement uses TRBV13 and TRBJ1-5, with 7 bases aligning to TRBD1. Germline values: CDR1 PRHDT, CDR2 FYEKMQ (reference sequence). The length of the CDR3 is 12 residues. J gave up 9 bases and V 2 bases, and 1 base lay outside the gene matches.

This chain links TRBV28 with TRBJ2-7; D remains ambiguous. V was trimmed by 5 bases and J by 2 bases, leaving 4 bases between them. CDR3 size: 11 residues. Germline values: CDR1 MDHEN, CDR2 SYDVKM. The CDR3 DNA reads TGTGCCAGCAGTCTCCCCTACGAGCAGTACTTC. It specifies CASSLPYEQYF.

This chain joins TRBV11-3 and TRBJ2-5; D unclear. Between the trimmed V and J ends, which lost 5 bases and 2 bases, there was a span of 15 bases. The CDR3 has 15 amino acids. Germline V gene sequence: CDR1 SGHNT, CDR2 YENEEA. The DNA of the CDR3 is TGTGCCAGCAGCGCCCCCCATCAGTTTCAAGAGACCCAGTACTTC. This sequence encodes CASSAPHQFQETQYF.

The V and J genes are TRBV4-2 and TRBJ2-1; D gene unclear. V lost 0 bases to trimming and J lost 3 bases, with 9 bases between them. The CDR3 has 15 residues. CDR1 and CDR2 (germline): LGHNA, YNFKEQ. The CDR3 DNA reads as TGTGCCAGCAGCCAAGATCTTTCCAGCTACAATGAGCAGTTCTTC. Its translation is CASSQDLSSYNEQFF.

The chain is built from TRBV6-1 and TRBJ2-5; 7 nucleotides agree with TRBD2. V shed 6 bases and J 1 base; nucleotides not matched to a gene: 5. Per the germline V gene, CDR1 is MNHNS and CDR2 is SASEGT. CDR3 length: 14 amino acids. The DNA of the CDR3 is TGTGCCAGCAGGTTCACTAGCGCCCAAGAGACCCAGTACTTC. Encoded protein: CASRFTSAQETQYF.

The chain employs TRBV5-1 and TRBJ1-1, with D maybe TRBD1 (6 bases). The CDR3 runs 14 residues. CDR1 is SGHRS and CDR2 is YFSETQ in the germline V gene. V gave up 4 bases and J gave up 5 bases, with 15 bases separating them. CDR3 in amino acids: CASSLGGARTEAFF. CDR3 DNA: TGCGCCAGCAGCCTTGGGGGCGCAAGAACTGAAGCTTTCTTT.

The DNA of the CDR3 is TGTGCCTGGAGAGCACGTCCAGGAGGGTCATACGAGCAGTACTTC. This encodes CAWRARPGGSYEQYF. V and J are TRBV30 and TRBJ2-7, with D tentatively TRBD2 (6 bases). The CDR3 extends over 15 amino acids. Germline lookup yields CDR1 GTSNPN and CDR2 SVGIG (reference sequence). The ends were cut back, 3 bases at V and 4 bases at J, with 19 bases in the middle.

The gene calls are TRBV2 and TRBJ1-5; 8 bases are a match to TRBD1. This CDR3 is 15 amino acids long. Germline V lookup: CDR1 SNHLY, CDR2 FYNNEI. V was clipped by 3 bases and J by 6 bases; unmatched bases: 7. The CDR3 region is CASSDDTGGGQPQHF. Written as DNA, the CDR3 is TGTGCCAGCAGTGATGATACAGGGGGAGGTCAGCCCCAGCATTTT.

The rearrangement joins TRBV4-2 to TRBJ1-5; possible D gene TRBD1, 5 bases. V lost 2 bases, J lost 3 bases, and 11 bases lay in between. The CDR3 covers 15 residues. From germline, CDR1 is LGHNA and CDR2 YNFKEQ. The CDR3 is CASSQYDSYNQPQHF. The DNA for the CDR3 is TGTGCCAGCAGCCAATATGACAGCTACAATCAGCCCCAGCATTTT.

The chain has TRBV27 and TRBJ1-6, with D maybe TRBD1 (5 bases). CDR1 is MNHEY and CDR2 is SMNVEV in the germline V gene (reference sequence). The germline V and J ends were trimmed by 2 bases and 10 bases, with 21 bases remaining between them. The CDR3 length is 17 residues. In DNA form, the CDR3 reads TGTGCCAGCAGTTTAGTCCCCCCCCGGGGAGGGGAATCACCCCTCCACTTT. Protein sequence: CASSLVPPRGGESPLHF.

Written as DNA, the CDR3 is TGTGCCAGCAGAGCGACAGGGAATAGCAATCAGCCCCAGCATTTT. Its protein product is CASRATGNSNQPQHF. The gene calls are TRBV28 and TRBJ1-5; 7 bases align to TRBD1. The length of the CDR3 is 15 residues. CDR1 is MDHEN, CDR2 SYDVKM, per germline. V was pared by 6 bases and J by 0 bases, with 5 bases of the junction left unmatched. The full variable domain, with the rest looked up from reference TRBV28 and TRBJ1-5, is DVKVTQSSRYLVKRTGEKVFLECVQDMDHENMFWYRQDPGLGLRLIYFSYDVKMKEKGDIPEGYSVSREKKERFSLILESASTNQTSMYLCASRATGNSNQPQHFGDGTRLSIL.

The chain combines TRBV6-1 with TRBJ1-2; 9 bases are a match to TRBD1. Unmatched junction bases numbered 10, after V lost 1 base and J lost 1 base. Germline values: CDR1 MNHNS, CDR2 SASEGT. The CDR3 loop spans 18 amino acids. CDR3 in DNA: TGTGCCAGCAGTGAAGAGGGACAGGGTCAGATTTATAACTATGGCTACACCTTC. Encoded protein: CASSEEGQGQIYNYGYTF.

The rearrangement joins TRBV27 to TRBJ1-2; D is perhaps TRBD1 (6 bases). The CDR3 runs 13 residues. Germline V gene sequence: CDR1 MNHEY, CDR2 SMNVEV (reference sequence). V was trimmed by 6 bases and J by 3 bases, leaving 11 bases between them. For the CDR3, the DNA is TGTGCCAGCAGACCAACAGGGTACTATGGCTACACCTTC. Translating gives CASRPTGYYGYTF.

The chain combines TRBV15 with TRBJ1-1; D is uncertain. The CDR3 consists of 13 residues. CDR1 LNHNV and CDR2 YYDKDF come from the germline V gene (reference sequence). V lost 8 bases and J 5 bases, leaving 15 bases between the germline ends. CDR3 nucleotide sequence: TGTGCCACCTCTCCGACTCGGAGGACTGAAGCTTTCTTT. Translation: CATSPTRRTEAFF.

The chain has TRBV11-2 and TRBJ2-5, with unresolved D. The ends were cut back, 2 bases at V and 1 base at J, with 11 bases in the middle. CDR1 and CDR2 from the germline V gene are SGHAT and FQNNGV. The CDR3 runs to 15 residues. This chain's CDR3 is CASSLNPGSQETQYF. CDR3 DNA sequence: TGTGCCAGCAGCTTAAACCCTGGCAGCCAAGAGACCCAGTACTTC.

The CDR3 nucleotides are TGTGCCAGCAGCGAAGGACAGGTCTATGGGGCCAACGTCCTGACTTTC. Encoded protein: CASSEGQVYGANVLTF. The chain joins TRBV13 to TRBJ2-6; 7 positions match TRBD1. The CDR3 contains 16 residues. Germline V gene sequence: CDR1 PRHDT, CDR2 FYEKMQ (reference sequence). V shed 5 bases, J shed 3 bases, and the junction held 7 bases outside the gene matches.

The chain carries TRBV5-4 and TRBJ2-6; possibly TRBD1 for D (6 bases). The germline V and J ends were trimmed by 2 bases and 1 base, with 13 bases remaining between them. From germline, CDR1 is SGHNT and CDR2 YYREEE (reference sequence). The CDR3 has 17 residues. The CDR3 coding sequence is TGTGCCAGCAGCTTTAGGGGGATTCGGTCTGGGGCCAACGTCCTGACTTTC. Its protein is CASSFRGIRSGANVLTF.

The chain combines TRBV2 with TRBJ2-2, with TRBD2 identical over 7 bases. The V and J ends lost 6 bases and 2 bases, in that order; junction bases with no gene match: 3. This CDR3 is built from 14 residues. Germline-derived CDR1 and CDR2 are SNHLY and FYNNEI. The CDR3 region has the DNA TGTGCCAGCAGGGGGGACTATAACACCGGGGAGCTGTTTTTT. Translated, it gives CASRGDYNTGELFF.

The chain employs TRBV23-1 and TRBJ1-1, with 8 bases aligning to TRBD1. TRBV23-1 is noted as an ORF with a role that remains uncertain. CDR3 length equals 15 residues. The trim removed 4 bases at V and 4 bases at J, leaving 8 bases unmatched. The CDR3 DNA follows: TGCGCCAGCAGTCTAGAGCAGGGGGCTAGCACTGAAGCTTTCTTT. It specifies CASSLEQGASTEAFF.

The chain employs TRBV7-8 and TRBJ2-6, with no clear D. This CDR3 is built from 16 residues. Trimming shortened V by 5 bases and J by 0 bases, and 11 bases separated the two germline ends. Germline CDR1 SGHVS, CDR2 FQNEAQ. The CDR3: CASSILHRSGANVLTF. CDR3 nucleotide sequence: TGTGCCAGCAGCATACTACACCGCTCTGGGGCCAACGTCCTGACTTTC. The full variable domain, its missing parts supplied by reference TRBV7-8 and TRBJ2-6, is GAGVSQSPRYKVAKRGQDVALRCDPISGHVSLFWYQQALGQGPEFLTYFQNEAQLDKSGLPSDRFFAERPEGSVSTLKIQRTQQEDSAVYLCASSILHRSGANVLTFGAGSRLTVL.

The DNA for the CDR3 is TGTGCCAGCAGTTTGGACAGCCCCAACACCGGGGAGCTGTTTTTT. Protein product: CASSLDSPNTGELFF. This chain connects TRBV7-2 to TRBJ2-2; tentatively, D is TRBD1 (6 bases). V lost 6 bases, J lost 2 bases, and 13 bases lay in between. Germline CDR1 is SGHTA and CDR2 is FQGNSA. The CDR3 is 15 residues long.

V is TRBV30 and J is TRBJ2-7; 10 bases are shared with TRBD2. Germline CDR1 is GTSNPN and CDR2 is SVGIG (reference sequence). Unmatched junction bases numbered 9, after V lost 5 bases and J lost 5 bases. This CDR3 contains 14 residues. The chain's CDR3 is CAWFDLAGVNEQYF. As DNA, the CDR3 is TGTGCCTGGTTCGATCTAGCGGGAGTGAACGAGCAGTACTTC.

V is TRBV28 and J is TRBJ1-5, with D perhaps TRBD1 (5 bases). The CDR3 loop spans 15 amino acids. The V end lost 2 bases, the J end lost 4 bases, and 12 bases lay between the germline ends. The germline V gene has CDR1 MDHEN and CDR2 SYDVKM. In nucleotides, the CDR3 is TGTGCCAGCAGTTTAGTTCACAGGACGAATCAGCCCCAGCATTTT. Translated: CASSLVHRTNQPQHF. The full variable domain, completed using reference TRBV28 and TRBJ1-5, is DVKVTQSSRYLVKRTGEKVFLECVQDMDHENMFWYRQDPGLGLRLIYFSYDVKMKEKGDIPEGYSVSREKKERFSLILESASTNQTSMYLCASSLVHRTNQPQHFGDGTRLSIL.

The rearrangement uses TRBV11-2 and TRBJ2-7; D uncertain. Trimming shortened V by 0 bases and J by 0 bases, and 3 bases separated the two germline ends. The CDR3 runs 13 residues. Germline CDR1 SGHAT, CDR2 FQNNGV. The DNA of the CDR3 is TGTGCCAGCAGCTTAGACAGCTCCTACGAGCAGTACTTC. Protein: CASSLDSSYEQYF.

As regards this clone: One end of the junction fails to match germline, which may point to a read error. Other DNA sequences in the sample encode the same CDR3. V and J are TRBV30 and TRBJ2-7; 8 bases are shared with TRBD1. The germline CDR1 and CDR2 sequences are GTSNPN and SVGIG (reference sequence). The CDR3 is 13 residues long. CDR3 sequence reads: CAWRRDRNYEQYF. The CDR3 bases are TGCGCCTGGAGACGGGACAGGAACTACGAGCAGTACTTC.